These 19 T cell receptor beta chains were sequenced from one sample in a study of T cells in Graves' hyperthyroidism and ophthalmopathy. Amplified regions were TCR beta CDR3 sequences from RNA transcripts. Carried out on the TCR CDR3, a first-round RT-PCR used the HTBI primer set. TCRdb reanalysed the multiplex PCR reads using MiXCR and keeps one entry per CDR3 protein. This table holds approximately 600,000 distinct CDR3 sequences, under 25% found once. Sequencing was done on a sample of blood. These receptors all come from a man aged 25-40 years with Graves' ophthalmopathy.

This chain connects TRBV10-2 to TRBJ2-7; 11 positions agree with TRBD2. V was pared by 7 bases and J by 2 bases, with 10 bases of the junction left unmatched. The CDR3 covers 16 residues. The germline V gene encodes CDR1 WSHSY and CDR2 SAAADI. In nucleotides, the CDR3 is TGCGCCAGCATCGGGACCGGGACTAGCGGTACCTACGAGCAGTACTTC. This sequence encodes CASIGTGTSGTYEQYF.

V is TRBV20-1 and J is TRBJ1-6; the D is unclear. CDR1 is DFQATT and CDR2 is SNEGSKA in the germline V gene (reference sequence). CDR3 length equals 14 residues. Trimming shortened V by 0 bases and J by 7 bases, and 10 bases separated the two germline ends. The CDR3 bases are TGCAGTGCTAGAGATCATGGGGAGAATTCACCCCTCCACTTT. Residues: CSARDHGENSPLHF.

This clonotype was found a few times. The CDR3 is CASKETPYEQYF. The CDR3 nucleotides are TGTGCCAGCAAGGAGACTCCCTACGAGCAGTACTTC. The chain carries TRBV28 and TRBJ2-7; D not resolved. CDR1 and CDR2 from the germline V gene are MDHEN and SYDVKM. This CDR3 region has 12 residues. With 7 bases removed from V and 2 bases from J, the gap between germline ends came to 9 bases.

This chain links TRBV2 with TRBJ2-1; 9 positions agree with TRBD2. Germline lookup yields CDR1 SNHLY and CDR2 FYNNEI. Trimming took 4 bases from V and 9 from J; bases not matched to a gene: 10. The CDR3 totals 15 residues. The CDR3 sequence is CASSGWREGRGEQFF. In nucleotides, the CDR3 is TGTGCCAGCAGTGGATGGCGGGAGGGCCGGGGTGAGCAGTTCTTC.

The chain combines TRBV3-2 with TRBJ2-2; no DNA check was done on the table's D call, TRBD1. TRBV3-2 is tagged as a pseudogene. The CDR3 extends over 16 amino acids. CDR3 sequence: CASSRPGQGNTGELFF. The CDR3 DNA reads as TGTGCCAGCAGCCGGCCGGGACAGGGGAACACCGGGGAGCTGTTTTTT.

This clonotype was counted only a few times. The V gene is TRBV4-3, the J gene TRBJ2-3, with a tentative D call TRBD1 (6 bases). Germline CDR1 and CDR2: LGHNA and YSLEER. This CDR3 has 18 amino acids. V was pared by 3 bases and J by 4 bases, with 23 bases between. DNA for the CDR3: TGCGCCAGCAGCCAGGGGGCCCGGAGTTGGGGGAGCCCAGATACGCAGTATTTT. Translating it yields CASSQGARSWGSPDTQYF.

This clonotype occurred a few times. The rearrangement joins TRBV15 to TRBJ1-6; a possible D gene is TRBD1 (6 bases). Trimming took off 0 bases at V and 14 bases at J, with 11 bases between the two ends. Germline CDR1 is LNHNV and CDR2 is YYDKDF (reference sequence). The CDR3 covers 13 residues. CDR3 DNA sequence: TGTGCCACCAGCAGAGATCCGGGGGCAGCCCTCCACTTT. Its protein product is CATSRDPGAALHF.

The chain is built from TRBV5-6 and TRBJ2-1; 10 nucleotides align to TRBD1. The CDR3 totals 16 residues. Trimming at V came to 1 base and at J to 7 bases, leaving 8 bases not matched to a gene. Germline V gene sequence: CDR1 SGHDT, CDR2 YYEEEE. DNA of the CDR3: TGTGCCAGCAGCTTGCCGGGGACAGGGGTTAAGAATGAGCAGTTCTTC. It specifies CASSLPGTGVKNEQFF.

The chain carries TRBV15 and TRBJ1-4; D remains ambiguous. The germline V and J ends were trimmed by 7 bases and 2 bases, with 14 bases remaining between them. The germline V gene has CDR1 LNHNV and CDR2 YYDKDF (reference sequence). This CDR3 region has 15 residues. The CDR3 spells CATKHLLGTNEKLFF. DNA for the CDR3: TGTGCCACCAAGCACTTGTTGGGGACTAATGAAAAACTGTTTTTT.

This clonotype was seen many times. The chain joins TRBV5-1 to TRBJ2-7; D assignment may be TRBD1 or TRBD2 (5 bases each). The CDR3 runs to 14 residues. Germline CDR1 reads SGHRS; CDR2 reads YFSETQ. Deletions cut 5 bases from V and 3 bases from J, with 15 bases between. CDR3: CASSSGPQSYEQYF. As DNA, the CDR3 is TGCGCCAGCAGTTCGGGACCTCAAAGCTACGAGCAGTACTTC. Based on the CDR3 plus reference TRBV5-1 and TRBJ2-7, the full variable domain is KAGVTQTPRYLIKTRGQQVTLSCSPISGHRSVSWYQQTPGQGLQFLFEYFSETQRNKGNFPGRFSGRQFSNSRSEMNVSTLELGDSALYLCASSSGPQSYEQYFGPGTRLTVT.

This clonotype came up a few times. The chain carries TRBV15 and TRBJ2-1; 7 nucleotides line up with TRBD2. Germline V lookup: CDR1 LNHNV, CDR2 YYDKDF (reference sequence). V gave up 5 bases and J gave up 2 bases; unmatched junction bases: 6. The CDR3 runs to 15 residues. CDR3 in DNA: TGTGCCACCAGCCGTACGGGAGGCACCTACAATGAGCAGTTCTTC. Its protein product is CATSRTGGTYNEQFF.

At least ten counts were recorded for this clonotype. The J gene is TRBJ2-7, the V gene TRBV28, with 7 positions matching TRBD1. There are 14 residues in the CDR3. With 6 bases clipped from V and 5 bases from J, the junction kept 10 bases outside the gene matches. Germline CDR1 MDHEN, CDR2 SYDVKM. The CDR3 coding sequence is TGTGCCAGCAGCCGTAGACAGGGATCCCACGAGCAGTACTTC. Protein: CASSRRQGSHEQYF. The whole variable domain, filled in from reference TRBV28 and TRBJ2-7, reads DVKVTQSSRYLVKRTGEKVFLECVQDMDHENMFWYRQDPGLGLRLIYFSYDVKMKEKGDIPEGYSVSREKKERFSLILESASTNQTSMYLCASSRRQGSHEQYFGPGTRLTVT.

This clonotype was seen at least ten times. The rearrangement links TRBV12-3 or TRBV12-4 to TRBJ2-7; 13 nucleotides align to TRBD2. The junction had 5 bases not matched to a gene; V was cut back by 5 bases and J by 4 bases. The CDR3 has 15 residues. The CDR3 bases are TGTGCCAGCAGTACTAGCGGGAGGGCTCTGTACGAGCAGTACTTC. Protein sequence: CASSTSGRALYEQYF.

In its sample, this clonotype was seen many times. This rearrangement joins TRBV11-3 to TRBJ2-7, with TRBD2 as a possible D gene (5 bases). The V end lost 1 base, the J end lost 4 bases, and 11 bases lay between the germline ends. The CDR3 consists of 14 residues. Germline-derived CDR1 and CDR2 are SGHNT and YENEEA. CDR3 nucleotide sequence: TGTGCCAGCAGCTTAGCGGGGAATGAGTACGAGCAGTACTTC. The encoded protein is CASSLAGNEYEQYF. The complete variable domain, with remaining parts taken from reference TRBV11-3 and TRBJ2-7, reads EAGVVQSPRYKIIEKKQPVAFWCNPISGHNTLYWYLQNLGQGPELLIRYENEEAVDDSQLPKDRFSAERLKGVDSTLKIQPAELGDSAVYLCASSLAGNEYEQYFGPGTRLTVT.

This clonotype has a handful of counts. The V call is TRBV6-1, the J call TRBJ1-5; 7 nucleotides align to TRBD1. Trimming took 6 bases from V and 4 from J; bases not matched to a gene: 18. The CDR3 has 18 residues. In germline, CDR1 is MNHNS, CDR2 SASEGT. CDR3 coding DNA: TGTGCCAGCAGAGGGTCTACCGGGACAGCAATACTTAATCAGCCCCAGCATTTT. This translates into CASRGSTGTAILNQPQHF.

The chain joins TRBV27 to TRBJ2-7; D could derive from TRBD1 or TRBD2 (6 bases each). Germline V gene data show CDR1 as MNHEY and CDR2 as SMNVEV (reference sequence). The CDR3 has 16 amino acids. V was cut by 3 bases and J by 2 bases, with 17 bases left in between. CDR3 coding DNA: TGTGCCAGCAGTTTTAAGAGTGAGGGGGAGGCCTACGAGCAGTACTTC. Translation gives CASSFKSEGEAYEQYF.

This clonotype was seen a few times. This chain links TRBV5-8 with TRBJ1-6, with D tentatively TRBD1 (6 bases). This CDR3 comprises 15 residues. Germline assignment: CDR1 SGHTS and CDR2 YDEGEE. The V end lost 4 bases, the J end lost 8 bases, and 16 bases lay between the germline ends. CDR3 residues: CASSAYRELYSPLHF. In nucleotides, the CDR3 is TGTGCCAGCAGCGCGTACAGGGAACTATATTCACCCCTCCACTTT.

This clonotype was detected only a few times. For the CDR3, the DNA is TGCGCCAGCAGCCAAGATAGGGTAGGGGCAACTCGTAGGGACAATGAGCAGTTCTTC. Protein product: CASSQDRVGATRRDNEQFF. The V and J genes are TRBV4-1 and TRBJ2-1, with a possible D match to TRBD1 (5 bases). Trimming removed 0 bases at V and 5 bases at J, with 23 bases between. CDR1 is MGHRA, CDR2 YSYEKL, per germline. The CDR3 covers 19 residues.

Comments on this clonotype: This may arise from a read error, as a much more abundant clone is one base away. The chain couples TRBV19 to TRBJ2-7; unclear D gene. CDR3 length: 13 amino acids. V was pared by 7 bases and J by 5 bases, with 15 bases between. Germline values: CDR1 LNHDA, CDR2 SQIVND (reference sequence). The CDR3 loop reads CASKGISTHEQYF. In nucleotides, the CDR3 is TGTGCCAGTAAAGGGATTAGTACCCACGAGCAGTACTTC.